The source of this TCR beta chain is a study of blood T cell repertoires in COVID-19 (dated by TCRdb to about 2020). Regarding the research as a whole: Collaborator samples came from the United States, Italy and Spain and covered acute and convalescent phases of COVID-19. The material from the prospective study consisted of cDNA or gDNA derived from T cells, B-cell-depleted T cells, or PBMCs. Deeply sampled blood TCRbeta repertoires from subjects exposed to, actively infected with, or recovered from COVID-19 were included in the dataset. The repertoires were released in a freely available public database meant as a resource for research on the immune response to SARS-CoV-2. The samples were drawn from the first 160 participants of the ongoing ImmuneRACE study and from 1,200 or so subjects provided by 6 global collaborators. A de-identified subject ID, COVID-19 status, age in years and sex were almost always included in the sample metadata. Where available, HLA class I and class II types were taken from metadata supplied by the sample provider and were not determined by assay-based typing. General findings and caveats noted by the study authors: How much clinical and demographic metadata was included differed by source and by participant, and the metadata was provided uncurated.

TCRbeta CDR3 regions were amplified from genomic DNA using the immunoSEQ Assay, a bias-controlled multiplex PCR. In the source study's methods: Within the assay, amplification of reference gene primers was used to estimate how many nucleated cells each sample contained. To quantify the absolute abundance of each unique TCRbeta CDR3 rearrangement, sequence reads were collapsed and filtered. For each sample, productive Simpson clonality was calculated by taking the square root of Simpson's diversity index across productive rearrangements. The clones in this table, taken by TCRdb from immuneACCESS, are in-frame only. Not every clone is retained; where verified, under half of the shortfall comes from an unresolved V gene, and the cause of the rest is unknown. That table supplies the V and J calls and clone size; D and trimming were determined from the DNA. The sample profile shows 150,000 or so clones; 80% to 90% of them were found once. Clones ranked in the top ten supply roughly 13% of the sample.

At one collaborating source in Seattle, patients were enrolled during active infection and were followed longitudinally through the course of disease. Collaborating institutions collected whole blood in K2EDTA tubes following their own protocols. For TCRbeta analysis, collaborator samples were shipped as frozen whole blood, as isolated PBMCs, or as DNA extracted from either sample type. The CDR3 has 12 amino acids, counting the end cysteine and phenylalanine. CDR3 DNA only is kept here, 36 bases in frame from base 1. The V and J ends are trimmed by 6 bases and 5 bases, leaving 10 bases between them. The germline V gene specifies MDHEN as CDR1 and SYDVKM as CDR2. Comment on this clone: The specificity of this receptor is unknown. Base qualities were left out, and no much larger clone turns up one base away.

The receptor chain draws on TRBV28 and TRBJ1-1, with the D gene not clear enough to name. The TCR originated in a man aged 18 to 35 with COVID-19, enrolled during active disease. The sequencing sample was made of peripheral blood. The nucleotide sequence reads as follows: TGTGCCAGCAGCCTAGTACGTACTGAAGCTTTCTTT. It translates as CASSLVRTEAFF.